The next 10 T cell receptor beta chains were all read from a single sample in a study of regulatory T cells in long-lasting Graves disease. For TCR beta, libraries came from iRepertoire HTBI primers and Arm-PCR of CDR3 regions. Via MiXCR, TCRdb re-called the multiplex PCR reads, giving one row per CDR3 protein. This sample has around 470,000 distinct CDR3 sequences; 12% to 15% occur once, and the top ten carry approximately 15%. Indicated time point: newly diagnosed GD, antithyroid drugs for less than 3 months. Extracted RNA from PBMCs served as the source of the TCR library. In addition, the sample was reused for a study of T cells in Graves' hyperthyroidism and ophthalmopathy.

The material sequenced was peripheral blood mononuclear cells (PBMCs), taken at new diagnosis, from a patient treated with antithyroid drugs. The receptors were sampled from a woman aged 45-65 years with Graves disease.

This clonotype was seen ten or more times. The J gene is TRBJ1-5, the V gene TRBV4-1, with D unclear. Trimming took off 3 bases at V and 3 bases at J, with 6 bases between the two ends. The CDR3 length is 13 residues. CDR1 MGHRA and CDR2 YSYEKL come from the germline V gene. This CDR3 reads CASSQGLNQPQHF. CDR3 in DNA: TGCGCCAGCAGCCAGGGTCTCAATCAGCCCCAGCATTTT.

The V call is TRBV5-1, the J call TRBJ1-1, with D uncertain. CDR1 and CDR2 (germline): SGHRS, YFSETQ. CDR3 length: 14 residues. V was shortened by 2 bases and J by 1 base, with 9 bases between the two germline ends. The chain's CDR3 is CASSFRKPNTEAFF. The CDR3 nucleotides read TGCGCCAGCAGCTTTAGGAAACCGAACACTGAAGCTTTCTTT. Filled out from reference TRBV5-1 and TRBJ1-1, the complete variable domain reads KAGVTQTPRYLIKTRGQQVTLSCSPISGHRSVSWYQQTPGQGLQFLFEYFSETQRNKGNFPGRFSGRQFSNSRSEMNVSTLELGDSALYLCASSFRKPNTEAFFGQGTRLTVV.

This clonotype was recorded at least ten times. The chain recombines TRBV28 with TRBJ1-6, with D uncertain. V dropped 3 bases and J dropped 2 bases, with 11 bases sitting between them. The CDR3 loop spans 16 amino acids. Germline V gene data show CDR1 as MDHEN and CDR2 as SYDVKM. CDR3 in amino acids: CASSLGQRTYNSPLHF. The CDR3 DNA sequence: TGTGCCAGCAGTTTGGGTCAGCGGACCTATAATTCACCCCTCCACTTT.

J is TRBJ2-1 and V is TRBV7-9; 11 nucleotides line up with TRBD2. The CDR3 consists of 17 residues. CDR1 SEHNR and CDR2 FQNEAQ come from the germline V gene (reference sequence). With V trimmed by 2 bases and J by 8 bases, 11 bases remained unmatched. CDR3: CASSLTSRPSGRHEQFF. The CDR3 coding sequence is TGTGCCAGCAGCTTAACCTCCCGGCCTAGCGGGAGGCATGAGCAGTTCTTC.

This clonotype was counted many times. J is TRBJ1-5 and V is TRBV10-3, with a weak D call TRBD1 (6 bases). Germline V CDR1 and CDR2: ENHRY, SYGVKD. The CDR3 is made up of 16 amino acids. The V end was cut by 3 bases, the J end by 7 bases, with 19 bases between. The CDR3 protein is CAISEGSRGAGQPQHF. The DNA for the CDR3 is TGTGCCATCAGTGAAGGGAGCAGGGGTGCGGGACAGCCCCAGCATTTT.

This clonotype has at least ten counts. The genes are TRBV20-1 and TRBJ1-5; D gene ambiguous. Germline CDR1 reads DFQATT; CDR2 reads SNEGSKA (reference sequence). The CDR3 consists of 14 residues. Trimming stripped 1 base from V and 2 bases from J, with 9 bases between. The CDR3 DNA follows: TGCAGTGCTAGAGGACCCGACGGCAATCAGCCCCAGCATTTT. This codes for CSARGPDGNQPQHF.

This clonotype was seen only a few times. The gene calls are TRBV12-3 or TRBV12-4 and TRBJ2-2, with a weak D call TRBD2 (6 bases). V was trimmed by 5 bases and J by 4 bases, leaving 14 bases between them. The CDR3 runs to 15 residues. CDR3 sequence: CASSRVLAPTGELFF. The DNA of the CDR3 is TGTGCCAGCAGTCGGGTGCTAGCGCCCACCGGGGAGCTGTTTTTT.

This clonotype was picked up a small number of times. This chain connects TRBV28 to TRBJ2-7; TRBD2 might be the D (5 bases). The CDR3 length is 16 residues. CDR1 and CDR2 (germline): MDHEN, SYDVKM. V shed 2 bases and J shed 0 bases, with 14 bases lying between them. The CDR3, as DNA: TGTGCCAGCAGTTTAGGAGAGCGGCTTAGCTCCTACGAGCAGTACTTC. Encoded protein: CASSLGERLSSYEQYF.

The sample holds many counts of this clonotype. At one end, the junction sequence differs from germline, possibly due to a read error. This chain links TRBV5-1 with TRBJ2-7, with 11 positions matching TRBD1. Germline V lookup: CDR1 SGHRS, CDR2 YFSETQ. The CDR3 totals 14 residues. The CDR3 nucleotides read TGTGCCAGCAGCCGGGACAGGGGGTCTTACGAGCAGTACTTC. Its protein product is CASSRDRGSYEQYF.

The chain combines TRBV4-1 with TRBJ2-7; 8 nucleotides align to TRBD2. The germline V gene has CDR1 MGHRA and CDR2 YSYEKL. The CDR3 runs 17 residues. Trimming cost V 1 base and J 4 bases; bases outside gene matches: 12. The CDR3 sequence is CASSQATPVAGKYEQYF. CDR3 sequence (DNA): TGCGCCAGCAGCCAAGCCACTCCTGTAGCGGGAAAATACGAGCAGTACTTC.